This T cell receptor beta chain was identified in a study of shared clonotypes between healthy human individuals. This CDR3 has 15 amino acids. Trimming at V came to 1 base and at J to 5 bases, leaving 1 base not matched to a gene. CDR1 and CDR2 (germline): SGHRS, YFSETQ. The protocol was immunoSEQ multiplex PCR, while the TCRdb copy is restricted to in-frame clones and leaves out a portion. The sample holds about 470,000 clones, roughly 83% seen once. The study's findings and limits: Represented diversity (both genetic and exposure-history) was limited by the small number of donors.

About this clone itself: The antigen remains undetermined.

The chain combines TRBV5-1 with TRBJ2-5; 14 nucleotides match TRBD2. This receptor was taken from a woman aged 40 to 50 in good health. Some clones in this sample may be carry-over from other donors' samples. Sequenced: PBMCs. CDR3 sequence reads: CASSLRLAGGETQYF. In DNA form, the CDR3 reads TGCGCCAGCAGCTTGAGACTAGCGGGAGGGGAGACCCAGTACTTC.